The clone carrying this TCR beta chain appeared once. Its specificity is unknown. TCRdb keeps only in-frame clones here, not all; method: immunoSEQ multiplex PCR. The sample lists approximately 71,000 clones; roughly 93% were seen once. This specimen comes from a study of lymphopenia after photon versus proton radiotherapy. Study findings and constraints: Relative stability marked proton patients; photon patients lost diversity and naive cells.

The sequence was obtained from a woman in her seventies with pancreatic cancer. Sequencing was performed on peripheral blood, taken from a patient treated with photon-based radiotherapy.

The CDR3 DNA reads as TGCGCCAGCAGCCAAGACCTGACCAGGGGCTACGAGCAGTACTTC. Its protein is CASSQDLTRGYEQYF. The chain has TRBV4-3 and TRBJ2-7, with D perhaps matching TRBD1 (6 bases). V was trimmed by 0 bases and J by 3 bases, leaving 12 bases between them. This CDR3 contains 15 residues. Germline V gives CDR1 LGHNA, CDR2 YSLEER.